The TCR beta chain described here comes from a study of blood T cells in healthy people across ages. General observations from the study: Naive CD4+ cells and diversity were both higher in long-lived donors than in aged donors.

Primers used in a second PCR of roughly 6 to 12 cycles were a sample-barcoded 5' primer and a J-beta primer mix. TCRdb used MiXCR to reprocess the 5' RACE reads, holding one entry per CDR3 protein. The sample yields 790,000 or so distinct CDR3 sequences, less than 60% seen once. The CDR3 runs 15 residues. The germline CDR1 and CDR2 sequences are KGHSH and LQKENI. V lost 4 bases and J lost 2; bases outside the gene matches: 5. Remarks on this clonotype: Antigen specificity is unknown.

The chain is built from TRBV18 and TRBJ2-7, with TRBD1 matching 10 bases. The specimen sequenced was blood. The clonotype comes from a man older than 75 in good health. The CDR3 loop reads CASSLGQGDTYEQYF. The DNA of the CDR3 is TGTGCCAGCTCACTAGGACAGGGGGACACCTACGAGCAGTACTTC.